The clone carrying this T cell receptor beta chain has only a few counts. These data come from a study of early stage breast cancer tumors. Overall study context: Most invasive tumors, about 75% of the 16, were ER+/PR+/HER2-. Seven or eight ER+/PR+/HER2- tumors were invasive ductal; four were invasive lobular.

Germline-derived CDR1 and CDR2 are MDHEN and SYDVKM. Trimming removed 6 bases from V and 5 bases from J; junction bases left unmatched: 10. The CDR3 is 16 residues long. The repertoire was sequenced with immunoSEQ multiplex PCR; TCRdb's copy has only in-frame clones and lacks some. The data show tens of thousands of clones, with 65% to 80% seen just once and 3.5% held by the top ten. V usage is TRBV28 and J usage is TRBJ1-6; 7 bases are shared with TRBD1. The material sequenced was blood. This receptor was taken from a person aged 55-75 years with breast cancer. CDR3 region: CASSPRQGQNNSPLHF. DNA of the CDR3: TGTGCCAGCAGCCCCCGACAGGGCCAAAATAATTCACCCCTCCACTTT.